The rows below give T cell receptor beta chains drawn from one sample of a study of T cells in localized non-small cell lung cancer. Sequencing was performed with immunoSEQ multiplex PCR; in TCRdb, only in-frame clones are kept and a portion is missing. This table has more than 4,000 clones, approximately 60% appearing once. The specimen was lymph node tissue, collected before any cancer treatment. Receptors originate from a male donor aged 60 or over with stage I squamous cell lung carcinoma. CDR3s include the opening cysteine and the closing phenylalanine or tryptophan.

length,V,CDR3
15,TRBV18,CASSPRGFNTGELFF
15,TRBV2,CASKLRREEADTQYF
13,TRBV28,CASSGQRNTEAFF
15,TRBV6-8,CASSYSGQGTDTQYF
16,TRBV9,CATALGLTPSYNEQFF
14,TRBV19,CASSITGLWETQYF
16,TRBV18,CASSPQGQDSGNTIYF
16,TRBV28,CASSNLAGSSYNEQFF
14,TRBV25-1,CASSDPSGVETQYF
17,TRBV25-1,CASSEWTGTGAGETQYF
14,TRBV23-1,CASSQGTLSYEQYF
17,TRBV14,CASSPPVRGANRTEAFF
16,TRBV9,CASSPGTSGATDTQYF
18,TRBV23-1,CASSQSYVGKTESYEQYF
13,TRBV29-1,CSVRGQFSYEQYF
13,TRBV10-3,CAISESDYQPQHF
17,TRBV27,CASSLSSGLGSGETQYF
17,TRBV6-8,CASSLRPGTGGWNEQFF
12,TRBV30,CAWVRGRNGYTF
15,TRBV9,CASSVDGQGNTEAFF
13,TRBV28,CASSLGGGNGYTF
11,TRBV19,CASSNRSEQYF
13,TRBV29-1,CSVTGQVGNTIYF